This T cell receptor beta chain emerged from a study of control samples from healthy donors and cancer patients. Profiled with immunoSEQ multiplex PCR; TCRdb holds only in-frame clones, not every one. The sample has some 100,000 clones, roughly 89% seen once. The sequence was obtained from a human donor in good health. The donor label of this sample is uncertain. Sequences were obtained from blood.

The CDR3 DNA sequence: TGTGCCAGCAGCCCCCGAGGGGGGCCCACTGAAGCTTTCTTT. Its translation is CASSPRGGPTEAFF. The gene calls are TRBV5-4 and TRBJ1-1; TRBD1 might be the D (6 bases). V gave up 4 bases and J gave up 4 bases, with 14 bases separating them. Germline CDR1 reads SGHNT; CDR2 reads YYREEE (reference sequence). The CDR3 totals 14 residues.